This T cell receptor beta chain emerged from a study of Graves' ophthalmopathy and Graves' hyperthyroidism. For repertoire sequencing, the TCR beta CDR3 regions were amplified from RNA transcripts. The workflow started with a first-round RT-PCR run with HTBI primers and then moved on to a second-round multiplex PCR. TCRdb reprocessed the multiplex PCR reads with MiXCR, giving one entry per CDR3 protein. This table has approximately 210,000 distinct CDR3 sequences, 20% to 25% appearing once. The clonotype was recovered from a woman aged 45-60 years with Graves' ophthalmopathy. The sequencing sample was made of peripheral blood.

The CDR3 spells CASSSLQSLDTEAFF. The CDR3 region has the DNA TGTGCCAGCAGCTCGCTACAGTCTCTGGACACTGAAGCTTTCTTT. The rearrangement uses TRBV5-6 and TRBJ1-1, with D unresolved. Trimming left V 3 bases short and J 3 bases short, with 15 bases between. Germline assignment: CDR1 SGHDT and CDR2 YYEEEE. This CDR3 region has 15 residues.